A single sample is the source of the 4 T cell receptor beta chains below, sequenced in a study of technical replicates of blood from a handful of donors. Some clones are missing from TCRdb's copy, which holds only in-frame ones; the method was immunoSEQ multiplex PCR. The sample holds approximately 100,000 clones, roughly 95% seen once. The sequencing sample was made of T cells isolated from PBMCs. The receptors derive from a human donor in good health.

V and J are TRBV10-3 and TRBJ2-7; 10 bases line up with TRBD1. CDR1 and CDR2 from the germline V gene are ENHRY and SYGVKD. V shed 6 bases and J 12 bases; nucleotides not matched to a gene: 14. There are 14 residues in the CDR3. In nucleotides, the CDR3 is TGTGCCATCAGGGTAATGTCCGGGACAGGGGCCGTGTACTTC. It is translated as CAIRVMSGTGAVYF.

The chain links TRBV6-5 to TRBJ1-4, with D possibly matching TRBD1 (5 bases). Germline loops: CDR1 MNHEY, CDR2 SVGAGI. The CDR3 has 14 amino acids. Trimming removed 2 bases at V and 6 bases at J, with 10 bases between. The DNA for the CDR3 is TGTGCCAGCAGTTACGGCAGGGTCGATGAAAAACTGTTTTTT. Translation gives CASSYGRVDEKLFF.

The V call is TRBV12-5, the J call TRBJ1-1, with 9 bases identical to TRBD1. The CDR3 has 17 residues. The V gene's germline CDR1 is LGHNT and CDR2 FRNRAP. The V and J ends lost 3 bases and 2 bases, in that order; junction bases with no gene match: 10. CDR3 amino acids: CASGLTRTGEANTEAFF. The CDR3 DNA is TGTGCTAGTGGTTTAACCCGGACAGGGGAGGCCAACACTGAAGCTTTCTTT.

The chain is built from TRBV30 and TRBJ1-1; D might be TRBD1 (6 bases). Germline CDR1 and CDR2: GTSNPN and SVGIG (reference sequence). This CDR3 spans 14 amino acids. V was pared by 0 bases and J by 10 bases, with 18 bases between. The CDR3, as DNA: TGTGCCTGGAGTGTATTGATGAGCGTAGGGGGAGCTTTCTTT. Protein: CAWSVLMSVGGAFF.